Below, 3 T cell receptor beta chains from the same sample are listed, as sequenced in a study of blood T cell repertoires in COVID-19. TCRdb's table, derived via immunoSEQ multiplex PCR, lists solely in-frame clones and lacks some. The data hold 30,000 to 40,000 clones, with approximately 90% observed a single time. The sample taken for sequencing was peripheral blood. The receptors here all came from a human donor in a cohort sampled during active COVID-19.

DNA for the CDR3: TGTGCCAGCAGCGATAGCCGGAGGGGGGGCAATGAGCAGTTCTTC. Translated: CASSDSRRGGNEQFF. The chain joins TRBV5-6 to TRBJ2-1, with D tentatively TRBD2 (7 bases). The CDR3 sequence is 15 residues long. In germline, CDR1 is SGHDT, CDR2 YYEEEE. V lost 4 bases, J lost 6 bases, and 17 bases lay in between.

The chain couples TRBV5-1 to TRBJ1-2; D call uncertain. Trimming pared 4 bases from V and 5 bases from J, leaving 12 bases between. This CDR3 is built from 13 residues. Per germline, CDR1 SGHRS and CDR2 YFSETQ. Here the CDR3 reads CASSRREQYGYTF. CDR3 bases: TGCGCCAGCAGCAGGAGGGAACAATATGGCTACACCTTC.

This clone was recorded once. The V call is TRBV5-6, the J call TRBJ2-1, with D perhaps TRBD2 (5 bases). Trimming removed 1 base from V and 3 bases from J, with 14 bases in between. CDR3 length equals 16 residues. The germline gives CDR1 SGHDT, CDR2 YYEEEE. The CDR3 protein is CASSLRPGRGYNEQFF. The DNA of the CDR3 is TGTGCCAGCAGCTTGAGGCCTGGACGGGGCTACAATGAGCAGTTCTTC.